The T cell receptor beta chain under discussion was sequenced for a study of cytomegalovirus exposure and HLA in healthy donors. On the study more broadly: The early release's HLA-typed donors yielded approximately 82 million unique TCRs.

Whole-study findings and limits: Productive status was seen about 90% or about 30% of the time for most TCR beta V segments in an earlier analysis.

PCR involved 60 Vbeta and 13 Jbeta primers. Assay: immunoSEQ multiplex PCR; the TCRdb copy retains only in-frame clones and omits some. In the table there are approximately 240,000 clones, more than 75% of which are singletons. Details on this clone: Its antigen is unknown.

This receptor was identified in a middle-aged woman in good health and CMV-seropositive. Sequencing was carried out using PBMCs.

The CDR3 is CASSFRDSNYGYTF. The CDR3 DNA reads TGTGCCAGCAGCTTCAGGGATTCTAACTATGGCTACACCTTC. This chain links TRBV7-2 with TRBJ1-2, with D possibly matching TRBD1 (5 bases). The CDR3 consists of 14 residues. V was cut by 3 bases and J by 0 bases, with 8 bases left in between. Germline V gives CDR1 SGHTA, CDR2 FQGNSA.